This record concerns one T cell receptor beta chain sequence. Antigen: not known. One end of the junction is discordant with germline, which a read error may explain. Time point of the sample: week 5, during vaccination. The study gave 300 ug of mutant IDH1 20-mer peptide per vaccine dose, with topical imiquimod. The data were taken from a study of a mutant IDH1 vaccine in newly diagnosed glioma. The overall study: Vaccines were first given 4-6 weeks after radiotherapy alone, or with temozolomide cycles. The treated group averaged about 39 years old and was about 60% male, approximately 38% female.

From germline, CDR1 is SSHAT and CDR2 FNYEAQ (reference sequence). CDR3 length: 16 residues. Produced via immunoSEQ multiplex PCR; TCRdb's table is partial and in-frame only. The data show roughly 39,000 clones, approximately 83% seen once. The origin of this receptor is a man aged 35-49 years with glioma. The chain employs TRBV7-7 and TRBJ2-5, with 14 bases fitting TRBD2. The sample was PBMCs, taken from a glioma patient whose treatment included an IDH1 peptide vaccine. The CDR3 spells CASSTGLAGAQETQYF. Written as DNA, the CDR3 is TGTGCTAGCAGCACGGGACTAGCGGGAGCCCAAGAGACCCAGTACTTC.